This T cell receptor (beta chain) is from a study of cytomegalovirus exposure and HLA in healthy donors. The CDR3 spans 14 residues. Germline V lookup: CDR1 MNHEY, CDR2 SVGAGI. Losses at the gene ends were 6 bases for V and 5 bases for J; bases not matched to a gene: 7. Whole-study findings and limits: TCR sequences were mostly rare, though some public TCRs occurred in many donors.

Notes on this clone: What it binds is unknown.

PCR used 60 Vbeta primers and 13 Jbeta primers. Measured with immunoSEQ multiplex PCR; TCRdb has only the in-frame clones, and not every one. The sample gives fewer than 250,000 clones, 65% to 75% of which show up once; roughly 1.9% is in the top ten. V and J are TRBV6-5 and TRBJ2-3; the match to TRBD2 covers 8 bases. The receptor comes from a woman aged 25 to 39 in good health and CMV-seronegative. The material sequenced was PBMCs. The CDR3 loop is CASRNGGDLDTQYF. Written as DNA, the CDR3 is TGTGCCAGCAGAAACGGGGGGGACTTAGATACGCAGTATTTT.